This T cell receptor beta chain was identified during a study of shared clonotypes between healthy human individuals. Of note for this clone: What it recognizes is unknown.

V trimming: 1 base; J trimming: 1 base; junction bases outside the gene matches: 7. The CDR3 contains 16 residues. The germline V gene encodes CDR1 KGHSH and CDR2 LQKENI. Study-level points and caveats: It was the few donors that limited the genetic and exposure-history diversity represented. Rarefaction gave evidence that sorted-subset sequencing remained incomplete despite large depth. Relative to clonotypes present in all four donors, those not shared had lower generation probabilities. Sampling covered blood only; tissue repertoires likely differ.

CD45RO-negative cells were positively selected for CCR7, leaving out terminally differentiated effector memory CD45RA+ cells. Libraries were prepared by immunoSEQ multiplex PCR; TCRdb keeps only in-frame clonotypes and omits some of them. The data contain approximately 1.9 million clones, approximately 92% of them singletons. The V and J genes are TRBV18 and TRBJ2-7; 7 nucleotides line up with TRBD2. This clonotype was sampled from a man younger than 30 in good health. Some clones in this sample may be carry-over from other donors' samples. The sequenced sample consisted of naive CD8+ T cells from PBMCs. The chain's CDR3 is CASSPQASGKSYEQYF. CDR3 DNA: TGTGCCAGCTCACCACAGGCTAGCGGAAAGTCCTACGAGCAGTACTTC.